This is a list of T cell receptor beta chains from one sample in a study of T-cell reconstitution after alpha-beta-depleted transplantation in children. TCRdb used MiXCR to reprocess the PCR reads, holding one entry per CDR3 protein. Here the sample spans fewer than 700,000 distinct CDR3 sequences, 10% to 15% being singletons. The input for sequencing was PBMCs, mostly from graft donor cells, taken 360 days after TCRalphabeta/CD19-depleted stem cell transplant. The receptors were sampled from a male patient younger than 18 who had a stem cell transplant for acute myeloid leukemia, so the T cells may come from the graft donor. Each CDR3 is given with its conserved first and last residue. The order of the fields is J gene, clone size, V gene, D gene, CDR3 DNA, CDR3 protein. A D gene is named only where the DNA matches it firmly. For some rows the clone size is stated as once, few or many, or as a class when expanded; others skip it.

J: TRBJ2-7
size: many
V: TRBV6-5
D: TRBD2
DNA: TGTGCCAGCAGTTACCCGGGGACTAGCGGAGCCTACGAGCAGTACTTC
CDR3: CASSYPGTSGAYEQYF

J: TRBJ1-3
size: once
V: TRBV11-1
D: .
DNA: TGTGCCAGCAGTTACCGTGGGGAAACAGACTACTCTGGAAACACCATATATTTT
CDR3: CASSYRGETDYSGNTIYF

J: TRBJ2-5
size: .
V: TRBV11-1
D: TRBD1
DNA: TGTGCCAGCAGCTTTCCGTCCCCGCCAGGACAGGGGGGACGAGAGACCCAGTACTTC
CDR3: CASSFPSPPGQGGRETQYF

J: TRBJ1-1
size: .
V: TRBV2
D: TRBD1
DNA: TGTGCCAGCAGTGAGGATATGGACAGGCCGAACACTGAAGCTTTCTTT
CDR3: CASSEDMDRPNTEAFF

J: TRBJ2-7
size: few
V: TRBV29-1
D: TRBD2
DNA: TGCAGCGCCGGGGGGATCACTAGCGGGGCCTACGAGCAGTACTTC
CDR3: CSAGGITSGAYEQYF

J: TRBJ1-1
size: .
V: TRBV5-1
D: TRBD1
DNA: TGCGCCAGCAGTGGGCAGGGGGTCACTGAAGCTTTCTTT
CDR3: CASSGQGVTEAFF

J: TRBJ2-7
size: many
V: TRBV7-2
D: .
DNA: TGTGCCAGCAGCTTAGCGTTCTCCCTCGAGCAGTACTTC
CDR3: CASSLAFSLEQYF

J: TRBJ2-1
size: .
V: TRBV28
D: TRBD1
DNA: TGTGCCAGCAGTTTATGGGGACAGATTTACAATGAGCAGTTCTTC
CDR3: CASSLWGQIYNEQFF

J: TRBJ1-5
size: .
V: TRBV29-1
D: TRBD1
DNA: TGCAGCGTTTGGGACAGGAGTCAGCCCCAGCATTTT
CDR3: CSVWDRSQPQHF

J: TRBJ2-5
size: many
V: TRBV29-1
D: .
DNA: TGCAGCGTTCGGGAAGGGTCCCAAGAGACCCAGTACTTC
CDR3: CSVREGSQETQYF

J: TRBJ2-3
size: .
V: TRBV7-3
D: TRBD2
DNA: TGTGCCAGCAGCCCCTCTCATCTAGCGGGAGGGCCTTCTAGCACAGATACGCAGTATTTT
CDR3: CASSPSHLAGGPSSTDTQYF

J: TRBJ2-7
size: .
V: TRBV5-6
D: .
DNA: TGTGCCAGCAGCATAGACCCGACCGGGGGAGGCTCCTACGAGCAGTACTTC
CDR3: CASSIDPTGGGSYEQYF

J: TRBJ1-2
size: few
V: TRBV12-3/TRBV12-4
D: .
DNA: TGTGCCAGCAGTGCCCAAGGGGGAGGCTACACCTTC
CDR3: CASSAQGGGYTF

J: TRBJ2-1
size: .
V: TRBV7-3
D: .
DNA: TGTGCCAGCAGTCCCAACCCACTACTATACAATGAGCAGTTCTTC
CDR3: CASSPNPLLYNEQFF

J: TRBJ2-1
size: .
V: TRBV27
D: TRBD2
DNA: TGTGCCAGCAGTTTATGGGGGACTAGCGGGAGAGGAGTGAGCTACAATGAGCAGTTCTTC
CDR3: CASSLWGTSGRGVSYNEQFF

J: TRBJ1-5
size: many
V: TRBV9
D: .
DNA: TGTGCCAGCAGCCCGCGATATAGCAATCAGCCCCAGCATTTT
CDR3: CASSPRYSNQPQHF